The clone carrying this T cell receptor beta chain showed up just a few times. Time point here: persistent/refractory GD, antithyroid drugs over 5 years with positive TRAb. RNA extracted from PBMCs served as the sequencing template. Arm-PCR of CDR3 regions and iRepertoire HTBI primers were used to build TCR beta libraries. TCRdb independently ran MiXCR on the multiplex PCR reads; one entry per CDR3 protein. This sample has about 460,000 distinct CDR3 sequences, with roughly 22% found just once. The sample originates from a study of regulatory T cells in long-lasting Graves disease. The receptor comes from a female donor with Graves disease. Sequenced here: peripheral blood mononuclear cells (PBMCs), sampled when the disease was refractory, from a patient treated with antithyroid drugs.

The CDR3 loop reads CASSPGLSGELFF. CDR3 in DNA: TGTGCCAGCTCACCAGGGCTCAGCGGGGAGCTGTTTTTT. This rearrangement joins TRBV18 to TRBJ2-2; no reliable D call. The germline V gene encodes CDR1 KGHSH and CDR2 LQKENI. The CDR3 spans 13 residues. V was shortened by 2 bases and J by 7 bases, with 8 bases between the two germline ends. Filled out from reference TRBV18 and TRBJ2-2, the complete variable domain reads NAGVMQNPRHLVRRRGQEARLRCSPMKGHSHVYWYRQLPEEGLKFMVYLQKENIIDESGMPKERFSAEFPKEGPSILRIQQVVRGDSAAYFCASSPGLSGELFFGEGSRLTVL.